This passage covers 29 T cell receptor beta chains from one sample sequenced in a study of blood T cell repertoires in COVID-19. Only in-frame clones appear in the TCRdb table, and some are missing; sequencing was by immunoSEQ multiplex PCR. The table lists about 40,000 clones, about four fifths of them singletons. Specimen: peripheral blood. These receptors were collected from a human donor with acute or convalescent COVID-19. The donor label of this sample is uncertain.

In DNA, the CDR3 is TGTGCCAGCAGCCATAGTCCGCCTTTGCGGGCCAACAATGAGCAGTTCTTC. Its translation is CASSHSPPLRANNEQFF. The chain recombines TRBV3-1 (or the pseudogene TRBV3-2) with TRBJ2-1, with D possibly matching TRBD2 (5 bases). V was shortened by 3 bases and J by 5 bases, with 20 bases between the two germline ends. Germline lookup yields CDR1 LGHDT and CDR2 YNNKEL (reference sequence). This CDR3 is 17 amino acids long.

For the CDR3, the DNA is TGCGCCAGCAGCCAAGGGTCCTTTCGGCCCGGGGAAAAACTGTTTTTT. Amino acids: CASSQGSFRPGEKLFF. The chain carries TRBV4-1 and TRBJ1-4; no definite D call. Trimming pared 1 base from V and 8 bases from J, leaving 17 bases between. Germline V gene sequence: CDR1 MGHRA, CDR2 YSYEKL. This CDR3 has 16 amino acids.

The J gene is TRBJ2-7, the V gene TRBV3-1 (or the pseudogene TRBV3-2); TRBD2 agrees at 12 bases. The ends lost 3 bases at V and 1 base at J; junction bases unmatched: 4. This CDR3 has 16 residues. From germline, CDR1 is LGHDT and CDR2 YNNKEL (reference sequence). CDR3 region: CASSHAGTSGSYEQYF. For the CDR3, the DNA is TGTGCCAGCAGCCACGCCGGGACTAGCGGGTCCTACGAGCAGTACTTC.

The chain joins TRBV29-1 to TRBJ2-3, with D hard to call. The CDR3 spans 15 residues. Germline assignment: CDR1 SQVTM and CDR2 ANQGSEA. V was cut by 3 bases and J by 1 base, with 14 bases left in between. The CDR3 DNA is TGCAGCGTTGAGGGCGTTGTAGGTGGCACAGATACGCAGTATTTT. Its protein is CSVEGVVGGTDTQYF.

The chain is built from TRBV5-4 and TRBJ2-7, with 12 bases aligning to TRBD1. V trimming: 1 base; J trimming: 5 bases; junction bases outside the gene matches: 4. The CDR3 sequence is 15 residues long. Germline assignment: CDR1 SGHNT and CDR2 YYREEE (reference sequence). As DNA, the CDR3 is TGTGCCAGCAGCTTGCCCGGGACAGGGGGCCACGAGCAGTACTTC. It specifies CASSLPGTGGHEQYF. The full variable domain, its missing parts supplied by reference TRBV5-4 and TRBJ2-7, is ETGVTQSPTHLIKTRGQQVTLRCSSQSGHNTVSWYQQALGQGPQFIFQYYREEENGRGNFPPRFSGLQFPNYSSELNVNALELDDSALYLCASSLPGTGGHEQYFGPGTRLTVT.

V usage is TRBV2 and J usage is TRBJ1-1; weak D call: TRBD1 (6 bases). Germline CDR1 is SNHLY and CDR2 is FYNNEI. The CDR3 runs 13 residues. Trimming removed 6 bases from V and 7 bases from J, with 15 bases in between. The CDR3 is CASRIQGTNEAFF. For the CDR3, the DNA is TGTGCCAGCAGAATACAGGGAACTAATGAAGCTTTCTTT.

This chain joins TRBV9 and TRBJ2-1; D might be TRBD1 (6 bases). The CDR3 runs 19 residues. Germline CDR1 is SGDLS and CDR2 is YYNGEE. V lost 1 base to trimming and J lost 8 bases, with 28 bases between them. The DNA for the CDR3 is TGTGCCAGCAGCGTAACCCCCTACTGGGGGCAGGGATCGGGGCATGAGCAGTTCTTC. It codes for CASSVTPYWGQGSGHEQFF.

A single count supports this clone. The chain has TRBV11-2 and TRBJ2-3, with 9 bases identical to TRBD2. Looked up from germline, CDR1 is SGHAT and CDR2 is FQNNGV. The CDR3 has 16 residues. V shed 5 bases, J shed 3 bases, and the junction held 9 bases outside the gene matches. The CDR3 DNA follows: TGTGCCAGCAGCCATCGGATAGCGGGAGAAACAGATACGCAGTATTTT. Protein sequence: CASSHRIAGETDTQYF.

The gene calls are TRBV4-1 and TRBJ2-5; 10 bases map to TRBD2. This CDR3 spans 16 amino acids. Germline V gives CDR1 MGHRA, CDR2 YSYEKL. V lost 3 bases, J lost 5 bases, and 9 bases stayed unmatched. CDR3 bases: TGCGCCAGCAGCCACCACGAGAGGACTAGCGGCGAGACCCAGTACTTC. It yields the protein CASSHHERTSGETQYF.

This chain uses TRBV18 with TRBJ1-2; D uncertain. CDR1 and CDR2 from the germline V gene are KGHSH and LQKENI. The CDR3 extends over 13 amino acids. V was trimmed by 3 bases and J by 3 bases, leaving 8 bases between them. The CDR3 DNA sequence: TGTGCCAGCTCACCGGCGGGCTACTATGGCTACACCTTC. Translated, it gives CASSPAGYYGYTF.

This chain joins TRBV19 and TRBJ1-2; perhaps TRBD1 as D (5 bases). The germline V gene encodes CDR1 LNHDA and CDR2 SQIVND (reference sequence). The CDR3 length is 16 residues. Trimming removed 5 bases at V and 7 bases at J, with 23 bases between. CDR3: CASSPPKGQGRGGYTF. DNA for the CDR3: TGTGCCAGTAGTCCGCCTAAGGGGCAGGGAAGAGGTGGCTACACCTTC.

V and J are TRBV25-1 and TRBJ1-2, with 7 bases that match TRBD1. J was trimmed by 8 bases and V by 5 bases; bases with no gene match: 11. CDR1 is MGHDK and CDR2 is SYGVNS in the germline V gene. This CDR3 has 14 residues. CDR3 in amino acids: CASSSQTGRGGYTF. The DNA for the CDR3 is TGTGCCAGCAGTTCCCAGACAGGGCGGGGAGGCTACACCTTC.

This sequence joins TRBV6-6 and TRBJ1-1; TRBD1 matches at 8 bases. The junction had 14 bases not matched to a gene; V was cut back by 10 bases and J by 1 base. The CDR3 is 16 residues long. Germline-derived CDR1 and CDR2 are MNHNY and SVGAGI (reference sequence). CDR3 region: CAITKRQGAQNTEAFF. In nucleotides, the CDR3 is TGTGCCATCACGAAGCGCCAGGGGGCCCAGAACACTGAAGCTTTCTTT.

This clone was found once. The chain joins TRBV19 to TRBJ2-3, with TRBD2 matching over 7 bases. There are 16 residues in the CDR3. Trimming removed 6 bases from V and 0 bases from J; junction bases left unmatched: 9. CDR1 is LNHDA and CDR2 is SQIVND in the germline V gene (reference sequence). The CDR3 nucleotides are TGTGCCAGTAGAATCCGGGGGGAAACTAGCACAGATACGCAGTATTTT. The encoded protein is CASRIRGETSTDTQYF.

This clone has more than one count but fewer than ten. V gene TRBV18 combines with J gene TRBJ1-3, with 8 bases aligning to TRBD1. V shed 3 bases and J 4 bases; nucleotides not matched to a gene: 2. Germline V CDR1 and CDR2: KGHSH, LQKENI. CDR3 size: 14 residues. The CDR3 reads CASSPTGGGNTIYF. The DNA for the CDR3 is TGTGCCAGCTCACCCACAGGGGGAGGAAACACCATATATTTT. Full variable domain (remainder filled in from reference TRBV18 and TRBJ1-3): NAGVMQNPRHLVRRRGQEARLRCSPMKGHSHVYWYRQLPEEGLKFMVYLQKENIIDESGMPKERFSAEFPKEGPSILRIQQVVRGDSAAYFCASSPTGGGNTIYFGEGSWLTVV.

CDR3 coding DNA: TGTGCCAGCAGTGAAGCCTACGACAGGGTCTATGGCTACACCTTC. Amino acid sequence: CASSEAYDRVYGYTF. The chain joins TRBV6-1 to TRBJ1-2, with 7 nucleotides matching TRBD1. The J segment lost 4 bases and the V segment lost 0 bases, leaving 5 bases of the junction unmatched. Per the germline V gene, CDR1 is MNHNS and CDR2 is SASEGT. This CDR3 has 15 amino acids.

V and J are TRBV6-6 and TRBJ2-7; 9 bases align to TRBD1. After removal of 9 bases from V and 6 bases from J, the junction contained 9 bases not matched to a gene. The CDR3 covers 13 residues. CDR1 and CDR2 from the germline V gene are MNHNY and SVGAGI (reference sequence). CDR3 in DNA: TGTGCCAGTGGACGGGACAGGGACGTCGAGCAGTACTTC. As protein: CASGRDRDVEQYF.

CDR3 DNA: TGTGCCAGCAGCGTAGCGGGGGGGTTGGCAGATACGCAGTATTTT. Amino acid sequence: CASSVAGGLADTQYF. The chain links TRBV9 to TRBJ2-3, with 8 positions matching TRBD2. V shed 0 bases, J shed 4 bases, and the junction held 4 bases outside the gene matches. This CDR3 is built from 15 residues. CDR1 and CDR2 from the germline V gene are SGDLS and YYNGEE.

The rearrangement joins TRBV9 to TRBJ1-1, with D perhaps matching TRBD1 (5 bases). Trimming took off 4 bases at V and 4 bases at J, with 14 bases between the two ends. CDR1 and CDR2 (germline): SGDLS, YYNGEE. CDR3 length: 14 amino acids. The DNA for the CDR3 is TGTGCCAGCAGCCCCCGGGGGGGGTTCACTGAAGCTTTCTTT. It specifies CASSPRGGFTEAFF.

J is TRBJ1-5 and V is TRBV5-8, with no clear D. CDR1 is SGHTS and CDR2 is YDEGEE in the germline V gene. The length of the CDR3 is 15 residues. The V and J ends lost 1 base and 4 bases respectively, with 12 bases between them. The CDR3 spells CASSLFGGVNQPQHF. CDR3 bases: TGTGCCAGCAGCTTGTTCGGCGGGGTAAATCAGCCCCAGCATTTT.

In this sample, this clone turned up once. In DNA form, the CDR3 reads TGTGCCAGCTCACCTGAGGACAGCTCCGCTAGCAATCAGCCCCAGCATTTT. Translated: CASSPEDSSASNQPQHF. The chain recombines TRBV18 with TRBJ1-5; TRBD1 is a possible D gene (6 bases). CDR1 and CDR2 from the germline V gene are KGHSH and LQKENI. Trimming removed 3 bases at V and 0 bases at J, with 15 bases between. The CDR3 has 17 amino acids.

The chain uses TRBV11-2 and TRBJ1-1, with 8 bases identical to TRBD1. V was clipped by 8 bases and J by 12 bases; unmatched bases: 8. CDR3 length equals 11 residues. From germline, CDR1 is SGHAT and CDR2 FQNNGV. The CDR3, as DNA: TGTGCCAGCCGGACAGGGCCTGCGTCTTTCTTT. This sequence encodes CASRTGPASFF.

CDR3 in amino acids: CASTLTSGSPDTQYF. Written as DNA, the CDR3 is TGTGCCAGCACCCTGACTAGCGGGAGCCCAGATACGCAGTATTTT. The chain couples TRBV6-5 to TRBJ2-3, with TRBD2 matching 12 bases. Germline CDR1 is MNHEY and CDR2 is SVGAGI. J was trimmed by 4 bases and V by 7 bases; bases with no gene match: 6. This CDR3 has 15 residues.

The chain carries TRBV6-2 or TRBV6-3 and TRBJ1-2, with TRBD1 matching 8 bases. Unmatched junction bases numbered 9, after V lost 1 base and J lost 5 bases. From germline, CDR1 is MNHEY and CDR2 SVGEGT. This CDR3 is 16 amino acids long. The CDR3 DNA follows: TGTGCCAGCAGTTACTGGACGGACAGGGACGGGTATGGCTACACCTTC. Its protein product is CASSYWTDRDGYGYTF.

The CDR3 reads CASSLGAGIQPQHF. The CDR3 nucleotides are TGTGCCAGCAGCTTAGGGGCCGGGATACAGCCCCAGCATTTT. V is TRBV7-9 and J is TRBJ1-5; D unresolved. The germline gives CDR1 SEHNR, CDR2 FQNEAQ (reference sequence). The CDR3 contains 14 residues. The ends were cut back, 1 base at V and 7 bases at J, with 11 bases in the middle. The full variable domain, with the rest looked up from reference TRBV7-9 and TRBJ1-5, is DTGVSQNPRHKITKRGQNVTFRCDPISEHNRLYWYRQTLGQGPEFLTYFQNEAQLEKSRLLSDRFSAERPKGSFSTLEIQRTEQGDSAMYLCASSLGAGIQPQHFGDGTRLSIL.

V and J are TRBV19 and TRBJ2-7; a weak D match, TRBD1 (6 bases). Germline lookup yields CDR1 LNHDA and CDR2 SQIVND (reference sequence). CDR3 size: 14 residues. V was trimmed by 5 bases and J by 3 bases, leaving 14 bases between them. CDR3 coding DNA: TGTGCCAGTAGTCCCCAGGGGCGCAACTACGAGCAGTACTTC. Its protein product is CASSPQGRNYEQYF.

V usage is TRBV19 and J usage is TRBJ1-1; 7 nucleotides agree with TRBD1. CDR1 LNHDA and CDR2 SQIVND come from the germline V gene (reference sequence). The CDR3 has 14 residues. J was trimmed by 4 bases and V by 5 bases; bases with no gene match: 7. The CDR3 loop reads CASSLGTASTEAFF. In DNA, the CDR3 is TGTGCCAGTAGTCTCGGGACAGCGAGCACTGAAGCTTTCTTT.

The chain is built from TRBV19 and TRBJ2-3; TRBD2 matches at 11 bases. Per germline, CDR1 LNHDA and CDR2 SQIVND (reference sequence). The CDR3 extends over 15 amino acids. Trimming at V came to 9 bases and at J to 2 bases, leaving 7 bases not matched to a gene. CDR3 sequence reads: CASNSGRAPTDTQYF. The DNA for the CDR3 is TGTGCCAGCAATAGCGGGAGGGCACCCACAGATACGCAGTATTTT.

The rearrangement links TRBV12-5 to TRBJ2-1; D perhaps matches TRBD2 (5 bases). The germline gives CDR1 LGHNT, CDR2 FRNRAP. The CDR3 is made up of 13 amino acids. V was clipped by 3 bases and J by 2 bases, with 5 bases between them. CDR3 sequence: CASGFGAYNEQFF. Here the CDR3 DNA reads TGTGCTAGTGGTTTCGGGGCCTACAATGAGCAGTTCTTC.